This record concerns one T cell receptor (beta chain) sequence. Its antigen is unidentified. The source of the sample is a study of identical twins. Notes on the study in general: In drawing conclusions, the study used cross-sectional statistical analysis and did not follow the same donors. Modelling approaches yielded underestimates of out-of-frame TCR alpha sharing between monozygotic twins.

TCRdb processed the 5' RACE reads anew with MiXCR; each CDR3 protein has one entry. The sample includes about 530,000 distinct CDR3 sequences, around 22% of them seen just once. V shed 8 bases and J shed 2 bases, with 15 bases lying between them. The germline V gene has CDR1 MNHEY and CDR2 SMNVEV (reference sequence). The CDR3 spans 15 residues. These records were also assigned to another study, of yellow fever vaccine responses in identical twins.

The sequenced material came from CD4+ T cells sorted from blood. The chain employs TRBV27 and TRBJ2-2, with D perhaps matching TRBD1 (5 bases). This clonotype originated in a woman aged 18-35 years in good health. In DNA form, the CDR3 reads TGTGCCAGCCTTTCCAGGACAAGAAACACCGGGGAGCTGTTTTTT. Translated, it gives CASLSRTRNTGELFF.